The clone carrying this T cell receptor (beta chain) appeared a few times. One base separates it from a far larger clone, so it is likely a read error. These data are taken from a study of patients and donors after allogeneic stem cell transplantation. V was shortened by 1 base and J by 2 bases, with 7 bases between the two germline ends. The germline V gene has CDR1 SEHNR and CDR2 FQNEAQ (reference sequence). This CDR3 has 14 amino acids. TCRdb called the RT-PCR reads again in MiXCR, with one record for every CDR3 protein. This sample yields roughly 230,000 distinct CDR3 sequences, of which about 14% are seen a single time; roughly 11% belongs to the top ten.

The receptor's source is a human donor who was either an allogeneic HSCT recipient or a stem cell or donor lymphocyte infusion donor (not recorded which). It is not recorded whose cells these are; they may come from a transplant donor. The specimen sequenced was blood, either unsorted or a sorted T cell fraction (not recorded which). The chain has TRBV7-9 and TRBJ2-3; D gene uncertain. CDR3 DNA sequence: TGTGCCAGCAGCTTAGACCACCCCACAGATACGCAGTATTTT. It is translated as CASSLDHPTDTQYF.